This paragraph covers one T cell receptor beta chain sequence. The method was immunoSEQ multiplex PCR; TCRdb's version includes in-frame clones alone and lacks a portion of them. The data hold more than 85,000 clones, with over 75% observed a single time. After removal of 3 bases from V and 1 base from J, the junction contained 7 bases not matched to a gene. This CDR3 spans 15 amino acids. Germline V gives CDR1 SGDLS, CDR2 YYNGEE. The record originates from a study of blood T cell repertoires in COVID-19. Study in general: COVID-19 samples, acute and convalescent, were from the United States, Italy and Spain.

This clonotype was obtained from a man between 45 and 60 years old with acute or convalescent COVID-19. Sequences were obtained from peripheral blood. This rearrangement joins TRBV9 to TRBJ2-7; 7 bases line up with TRBD2. The CDR3 reads CASSASGTISYEQYF. CDR3 nucleotide sequence: TGTGCCAGCAGCGCTTCCGGGACTATATCCTACGAGCAGTACTTC.